The rows below give T cell receptor beta chains drawn from one sample of a study of CD8+ T cells in alopecia areata. Data came from immunoSEQ multiplex PCR; TCRdb stores just in-frame clones and leaves some out. The sample contains roughly 180,000 clones, 53% of which appear only once. The sequencing here drew on CD8+ T cells sorted from blood, taken at week 24, from a patient treated with tofacitinib. The receptors were gathered from a human donor with alopecia areata. The CDR3 runs from the conserved cysteine through the conserved F or W. A D gene is named only where the DNA matches it firmly. Expanded clones get a size class; other rows say once, few or many, or leave the size out.

TRBJ2-2 | few | TRBD1 | TRBV2 | TGTGCCAGCGGGGACAGGGGTCCCGGGGAGCTGTTTTTT | CASGDRGPGELFF
TRBJ1-6 | - | TRBD1 | TRBV25-1 | TGTGCCAGCTCTTATGGGACAGGGCTTTCACCCCTCCACTTT | CASSYGTGLSPLHF
TRBJ2-2 | - | - | TRBV29-1 | TGCAGCGTTTTGGAGAACACCGGGGAGCTGTTTTTT | CSVLENTGELFF
TRBJ1-1 | - | - | TRBV4-1 | TGCGCCAGCAGCCAAGGCAGAGGGTCTGAAGCTTTCTTT | CASSQGRGSEAFF
TRBJ2-7 | - | TRBD1 | TRBV2 | TGTGCCAGCACCCTCCAGACAGGGGGCAAATACGAGCAGTACTTC | CASTLQTGGKYEQYF
TRBJ2-3 | - | - | TRBV11-2 | TGTGCCAGCAGCCCCCGGACTGATCGGACAGATACGCAGTATTTT | CASSPRTDRTDTQYF
TRBJ2-1 | few | - | TRBV5-1 | TGCGCCAGCAGCTTGTCTAGCCATGATGAGCAGTTCTTC | CASSLSSHDEQFF
TRBJ1-2 | - | TRBD1 | TRBV10-3 | TGTGCCACCCTAACAGGGGAGAATAACTATGGCTACACCTTC | CATLTGENNYGYTF
TRBJ2-7 | few | - | TRBV7-3 | TGTGCCAGCAGCTTGGGCCCCTTTGTGGGGGCATCCTACGAGCAGTACTTC | CASSLGPFVGASYEQYF
TRBJ2-1 | few | TRBD1 | TRBV29-1 | TGCAGCGTTGTGGGGACAGGGATGTTGAATGAGCAGTTCTTC | CSVVGTGMLNEQFF
TRBJ1-2 | - | TRBD1 | TRBV4-1 | TGCGCCAGCAGCCAAGAGACCGCGGGACAGGGTGATGGCTACACCTTC | CASSQETAGQGDGYTF
TRBJ2-2 | - | - | TRBV6-1 | TGTGCCAGCAGTGAAGTGTCGGTGGGGGAGCTGTTTTTT | CASSEVSVGELFF
TRBJ1-6 | - | - | TRBV25-1 | TGTGCCAGCAGTGAATGGTCAGGGTCTGAGATGAATAATTCACCCCTCCACTTT | CASSEWSGSEMNNSPLHF
TRBJ2-5 | - | TRBD1 | TRBV2 | TGTGCCAGCAGCACCAGGGGGCCCCAAGAGACCCAGTACTTC | CASSTRGPQETQYF
TRBJ1-2 | few | - | TRBV11-2 | TGTGCCAGCAGCCATTCGGTGGGGTATGGCTACACCTTC | CASSHSVGYGYTF
TRBJ1-2 | - | - | TRBV9 | TGTGCCAGCAGCGTAGATCGAGGGGATGGCTACACCTTC | CASSVDRGDGYTF
TRBJ2-7 | - | - | TRBV7-2 | TGTGCCAGCAGCCTCCCCCCCCCAGGGGATGGCGAGCAGTACTTC | CASSLPPPGDGEQYF
TRBJ2-7 | - | - | TRBV29-1 | TGCAGCAGCTCTGACAACCCCTACGAGCAGTACTTC | CSSSDNPYEQYF
TRBJ1-2 | - | - | TRBV4-2 | TGTGCCAGCAGCCAAACAGGGTCCTATGGCTACACCTTC | CASSQTGSYGYTF
TRBJ2-3 | few | - | TRBV28 | TGTGCCAGCAGTACAGGGTACGGCACAGATACGCAGTATTTT | CASSTGYGTDTQYF
TRBJ1-1 | - | - | TRBV16 | TGTGCCAGCAGCCACGGGGGGTCTGAAGCTTTCTTT | CASSHGGSEAFF
TRBJ1-1 | - | TRBD1 | TRBV30 | TGTGCCTGGAGTTTGGGACAGATGAACACTGAAGCTTTCTTT | CAWSLGQMNTEAFF
TRBJ2-7 | once | - | TRBV29-1 | TGCAGCGTTGGACAGTACGAGCAGTACTTC | CSVGQYEQYF
TRBJ2-7 | - | TRBD1 | TRBV30 | TGTGCCTGGACCTCGGGACAGGGGTTCCACGAGCAGTACTTC | CAWTSGQGFHEQYF
TRBJ1-2 | few | - | TRBV27 | TGTGCCAGCAGCCCATACCCGCAGGTAGATGGCTACACCTTC | CASSPYPQVDGYTF
TRBJ2-2 | - | - | TRBV11-1 | TGTGCCAGCAGCTTATTACAAGCGGACACCGGGGAGCTGTTTTTT | CASSLLQADTGELFF
TRBJ2-7 | - | - | TRBV4-1 | TGCGCCAGCAGCCAAGAAGGCAGGAGCTCCTACGAGCAGTACTTC | CASSQEGRSSYEQYF
TRBJ2-1 | - | TRBD2 | TRBV10-3 | TGTGCCATCAGTGAAGCAACACTAGCGGGGGGCGGGAATGAGCAGTTCTTC | CAISEATLAGGGNEQFF
TRBJ1-1 | - | - | TRBV29-1 | TGCAGCGTTGAGGAAAGGGGGAACACTGAAGCTTTCTTT | CSVEERGNTEAFF
TRBJ2-1 | - | - | TRBV4-3 | TGCGCCAGCAGCCAAGACGGCAGGGTATCCAATGAGCAGTTCTTC | CASSQDGRVSNEQFF
TRBJ2-3 | few | - | TRBV27 | TGTGCCAGCAGTTTAAACAGGGATACGCAGTATTTT | CASSLNRDTQYF
TRBJ1-2 | - | - | TRBV30 | TGTGCCTGGAGTGAGGGGGTTCCAAACTATGGCTACACCTTC | CAWSEGVPNYGYTF
TRBJ1-1 | - | - | TRBV7-3 | TGTGCCAGCAGCTTAGGGCAGGGAATGGAGGCTTTCTTT | CASSLGQGMEAFF
TRBJ2-7 | few | - | TRBV7-9 | TGTGCCAGCAGCGCCGTTGGTTCCAACTACGAGCAGTACTTC | CASSAVGSNYEQYF
TRBJ2-7 | - | - | TRBV29-1 | TGCAGCGTTGAAGGGCAAGACTACGAGCAGTACTTC | CSVEGQDYEQYF
TRBJ1-2 | - | - | TRBV10-2 | TGCGCCAGCAGTGAAGGGCAGAGAACCTATGGCTACACCTTC | CASSEGQRTYGYTF
TRBJ1-5 | - | - | TRBV27 | TGTGCCAGCAGGCCGAGGGGGGCTAGTCAGCCCCAGCATTTT | CASRPRGASQPQHF
TRBJ2-2 | few | - | TRBV9 | TGTGCCAGCAGCGCAACAGGGTCGGGCACCGGGGAGCTGTTTTTT | CASSATGSGTGELFF
TRBJ2-7 | once | - | TRBV19 | TGTGCCAGTAGTAAATCCGGACGAACCTACGAGCAGTACTTC | CASSKSGRTYEQYF
TRBJ1-2 | - | - | TRBV5-5 | TGTGCCAGCAGCCGAAAACCGGAGGGGACGGATGGCTACACCTTC | CASSRKPEGTDGYTF
TRBJ2-4 | - | - | TRBV4-1 | TGCGCCAGCAGCCAAGATCACCCGGGGCTAGCGTACTTC | CASSQDHPGLAYF
TRBJ1-5 | few | - | TRBV16 | TGTGCCAGCAGCCCCTGGTTGGGGGAGGAACAGCCCCAGCATTTT | CASSPWLGEEQPQHF
TRBJ2-7 | once | - | TRBV6-5 | TGTGCCAGCAGGCAGGGATACGAGCAGTACTTC | CASRQGYEQYF
TRBJ1-1 | - | - | TRBV30 | TGTGCCTGGAACGAGAACACTGAAGCTTTCTTT | CAWNENTEAFF
TRBJ2-4 | - | - | TRBV21-1 | TGTGCCAGCAGCAAAGCCTACCTCGGGAGGGGGGGAAACATTCAGTACTTC | CASSKAYLGRGGNIQYF
TRBJ2-3 | once | - | TRBV11-2 | TGTGCCAGCAGCTTAGAGTTGGGACCTCGGACTTTGGATACGCAGTATTTT | CASSLELGPRTLDTQYF
TRBJ2-7 | few | - | TRBV5-4 | TGTGCCAGCAGCTTGAGGGGCTCCTACGAGCAGTACTTC | CASSLRGSYEQYF
TRBJ2-2 | - | - | TRBV7-9 | TGTGCCAGCAGCGGGATGACCGGGGAGCTGTTTTTT | CASSGMTGELFF
TRBJ1-2 | few | TRBD1 | TRBV29-1 | TGCAGTTACAGGGGAGGCTATGGCTACACCTTC | CSYRGGYGYTF
TRBJ2-7 | - | TRBD1 | TRBV4-1 | TGCGCCAGCAGCCAAGCCCCCCCACGGACAGGGGATTCCTACGAGCAGTACTTC | CASSQAPPRTGDSYEQYF
TRBJ2-2 | - | TRBD1 | TRBV7-8 | TGTGCCAGCAGCTGGACAGGCTTAACCGGGGAGCTGTTTTTT | CASSWTGLTGELFF
TRBJ2-1 | - | TRBD2 | TRBV9 | TGTGCCAGCAGCGGAGAGGGTCTAGCGGGTTACAATGAGCAGTTCTTC | CASSGEGLAGYNEQFF
TRBJ1-2 | few | - | TRBV18 | TGTGCCAGCTCACCGGCAAGAGGGGATGACTATGGCTACACCTTC | CASSPARGDDYGYTF
TRBJ2-7 | few | - | TRBV13 | TGTGCCAGCAGCCCTGGGGTCAGGAACGAGCAGTACTTC | CASSPGVRNEQYF